The 4 T cell receptor beta chains below come from one sample, sequenced in a study of blood T cell repertoires in COVID-19. TCRdb's copy holds only in-frame clones and misses some; the assay was immunoSEQ multiplex PCR. The sample contains about 410,000 clones, approximately 90% of which appear only once. Sequenced sample: peripheral blood. These receptors originate from a woman aged 25-40 years with active or convalescent COVID-19.

V is TRBV19 and J is TRBJ1-4; D unclear. This CDR3 region has 15 residues. Trimming removed 5 bases at V and 0 bases at J, with 10 bases between. Germline V gene lookup returns CDR1 LNHDA and CDR2 SQIVND (reference sequence). In DNA, the CDR3 is TGTGCCAGTAGTCCCCGCGGTGCAACTAATGAAAAACTGTTTTTT. Residues: CASSPRGATNEKLFF.

This chain connects TRBV2 to TRBJ1-2; D is ambiguous. V was shortened by 6 bases and J by 5 bases, with 13 bases between the two germline ends. The CDR3 is 13 amino acids. Germline V lookup: CDR1 SNHLY, CDR2 FYNNEI. Here the CDR3 reads CASSGEGGYGYTF. The CDR3 region has the DNA TGTGCCAGCAGCGGAGAGGGCGGATATGGCTACACCTTC.

The CDR3 nucleotides are TGTGCCAGCAGTGAGGACGAAGGGGGATCGCATCAGCCCCAGCATTTT. Translated, it gives CASSEDEGGSHQPQHF. This sequence joins TRBV6-1 and TRBJ1-5; D might be TRBD1 (6 bases). The CDR3 has 16 residues. In germline, CDR1 is MNHNS, CDR2 SASEGT. V was pared by 3 bases and J by 5 bases, with 17 bases between.

The chain uses TRBV5-6 and TRBJ2-7, with D possibly matching TRBD2 (6 bases). The CDR3 covers 15 residues. The V end was cut by 0 bases, the J end by 7 bases, with 17 bases between. Germline assignment: CDR1 SGHDT and CDR2 YYEEEE. The CDR3 here is CASSLEAAGWLEQYF. Written as DNA, the CDR3 is TGTGCCAGCAGCTTGGAAGCGGCGGGGTGGTTGGAGCAGTACTTC.